Below, 5 T cell receptor beta chains from the same sample are listed, as sequenced in a study of shared clonotypes between healthy human individuals. Here immunoSEQ multiplex PCR was the method, and the copy in TCRdb shows in-frame clones only, minus some. Found here are some 2,100,000 clones, almost 96% of them singletons; the top ten hold more than 0.1%. The sequencing sample was made of naive CD4+ T cells sorted from blood. Subset described: CD45RA+ positively selected. These receptors came from a man between 18 and 35 years old in good health.

V usage is TRBV28 and J usage is TRBJ1-6; tentative D call: TRBD1 (5 bases). The CDR3 covers 16 residues. Between the trimmed V and J ends, which lost 1 base and 5 bases, there was a span of 12 bases. Germline V gene sequence: CDR1 MDHEN, CDR2 SYDVKM. CDR3 sequence: CASSLYGAANNSPLHF. CDR3 nucleotides: TGTGCCAGCAGTTTATATGGGGCCGCTAATAATTCACCCCTCCACTTT. Complete variable domain (other parts from reference TRBV28 and TRBJ1-6): DVKVTQSSRYLVKRTGEKVFLECVQDMDHENMFWYRQDPGLGLRLIYFSYDVKMKEKGDIPEGYSVSREKKERFSLILESASTNQTSMYLCASSLYGAANNSPLHFGNGTRLTVT.

This chain joins TRBV5-1 and TRBJ1-6; a possible D gene is TRBD1 (6 bases). The V end lost 4 bases, the J end lost 6 bases, and 11 bases lay between the germline ends. The CDR3 covers 14 residues. Germline loops: CDR1 SGHRS, CDR2 YFSETQ. CDR3: CASSQQGSNSPLHF. CDR3 in DNA: TGCGCCAGCAGCCAACAGGGTAGTAATTCACCCCTCCACTTT.

The J gene is TRBJ2-2, the V gene TRBV7-2; D perhaps matches TRBD2 (5 bases). V lost 7 bases and J 6 bases, leaving 6 bases between the germline ends. The CDR3 runs 11 residues. Germline CDR1 SGHTA, CDR2 FQGNSA. Here the CDR3 DNA reads TGTGCCAGCACGGAGGCCGGGGAGCTGTTTTTT. Protein product: CASTEAGELFF.

This clone was counted a single time. This rearrangement joins TRBV5-1 to TRBJ2-7, with D possibly TRBD2 on 5 matching bases. The CDR3 has 13 amino acids. Trimming took off 3 bases at V and 6 bases at J, with 13 bases between the two ends. Germline V gene data show CDR1 as SGHRS and CDR2 as YFSETQ. DNA for the CDR3: TGCGCCAGCAGCTCGGAGGTTGGCCTCGAGCAGTACTTC. It codes for CASSSEVGLEQYF.

This clone was recorded only once. The chain recombines TRBV6-5 with TRBJ2-5; TRBD2 aligns across 7 bases. Germline CDR1 is MNHEY and CDR2 is SVGAGI. This CDR3 contains 15 residues. V shed 0 bases and J 5 bases; nucleotides not matched to a gene: 6. CDR3 residues: CASSYSAGEQETQYF. The CDR3 DNA reads TGTGCCAGCAGTTACTCGGCGGGGGAACAGGAGACCCAGTACTTC.